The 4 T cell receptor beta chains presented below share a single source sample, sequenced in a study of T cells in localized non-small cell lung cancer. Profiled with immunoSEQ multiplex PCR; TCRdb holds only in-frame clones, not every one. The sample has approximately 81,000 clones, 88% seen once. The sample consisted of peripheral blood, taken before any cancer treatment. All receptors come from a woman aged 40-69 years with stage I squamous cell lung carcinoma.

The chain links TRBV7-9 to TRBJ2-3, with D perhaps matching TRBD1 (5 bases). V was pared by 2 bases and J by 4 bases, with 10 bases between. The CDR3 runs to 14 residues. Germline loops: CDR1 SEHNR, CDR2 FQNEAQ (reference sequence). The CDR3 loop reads CASSLIGASDTQYF. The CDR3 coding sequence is TGTGCCAGCAGCTTAATTGGGGCCTCAGATACGCAGTATTTT.

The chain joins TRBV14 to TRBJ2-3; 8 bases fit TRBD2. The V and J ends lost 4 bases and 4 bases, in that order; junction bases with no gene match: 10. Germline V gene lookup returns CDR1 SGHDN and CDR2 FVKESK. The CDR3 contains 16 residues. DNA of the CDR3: TGTGCCAGCAGCCCCTGGACTAGCTCAATGGCAGATACGCAGTATTTT. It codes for CASSPWTSSMADTQYF.

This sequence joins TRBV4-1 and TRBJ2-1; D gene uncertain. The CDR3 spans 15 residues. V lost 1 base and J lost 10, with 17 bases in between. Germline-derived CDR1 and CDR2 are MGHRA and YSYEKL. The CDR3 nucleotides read TGCGCCAGCAGCCAAGGGCTCGGGTCGGCCGCGGAGCAGTTCTTC. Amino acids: CASSQGLGSAAEQFF.

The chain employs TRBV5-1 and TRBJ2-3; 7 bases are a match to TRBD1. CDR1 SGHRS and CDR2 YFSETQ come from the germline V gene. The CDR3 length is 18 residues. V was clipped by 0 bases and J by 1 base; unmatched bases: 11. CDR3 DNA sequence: TGCGCCAGCAGCTTGGAGGGACAGCTTAACCTACGCACAGATACGCAGTATTTT. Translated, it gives CASSLEGQLNLRTDTQYF.